The 27 T cell receptor beta chains below all came from one sample that was sequenced in a study of OX40 agonist ivuxolimab in advanced cancers. Libraries were prepared by immunoSEQ multiplex PCR; TCRdb keeps only in-frame clonotypes and omits some of them. This table holds about 51,000 clones, roughly 90% found once. Sequencing used CD4+ or CD8+ T cells sorted from blood, obtained in a trial of the OX40 agonist ivuxolimab. The receptor set was obtained from an adult with an advanced solid tumor such as melanoma, head and neck, liver or kidney cancer.

This chain uses TRBV5-8 with TRBJ2-3; TRBD2 aligns across 12 bases. Germline-derived CDR1 and CDR2 are SGHTS and YDEGEE. The ends lost 4 bases at V and 6 bases at J; junction bases unmatched: 6. The CDR3 runs to 15 residues. The CDR3 bases are TGTGCCAGCAGCAAGACTAGCGGGAGTTGGGATACGCAGTATTTT. Protein: CASSKTSGSWDTQYF.

The chain has TRBV2 and TRBJ1-1; 7 nucleotides agree with TRBD1. This CDR3 contains 14 residues. V dropped 6 bases and J dropped 7; count of bases not matched to a gene: 11. CDR1 is SNHLY and CDR2 is FYNNEI in the germline V gene. CDR3 protein: CASRFGQERDEAFF. DNA for the CDR3: TGTGCCAGCAGATTCGGACAGGAACGGGATGAAGCTTTCTTT.

In DNA, the CDR3 is TGTGCCAGCAGCCTACGGGACGGGCAGTACTTC. Translation: CASSLRDGQYF. The chain links TRBV5-4 to TRBJ2-7; D may correspond to TRBD1 or TRBD2 (5 bases each). The length of the CDR3 is 11 residues. Germline assignment: CDR1 SGHNT and CDR2 YYREEE (reference sequence). Trimming removed 4 bases at V and 9 bases at J, with 11 bases between.

This clone was counted once. This sequence joins TRBV28 and TRBJ2-7, with 10 bases aligning to TRBD1. Germline V CDR1 and CDR2: MDHEN, SYDVKM. The CDR3 length is 15 residues. Trimming removed 6 bases from V and 4 bases from J; junction bases left unmatched: 9. The CDR3 nucleotides read TGTGCCAGCAGCCCGGGGGGACAGGGGTTATACGAGCAGTACTTC. Translated: CASSPGGQGLYEQYF.

The chain links TRBV6-1 to TRBJ2-5; maybe TRBD1 (6 bases). V lost 2 bases, J lost 3 bases, and 7 bases lay in between. The CDR3 spans 13 residues. Germline lookup yields CDR1 MNHNS and CDR2 SASEGT. CDR3 sequence: CASSEYREETQYF. CDR3 coding DNA: TGTGCCAGCAGTGAATACAGGGAAGAGACCCAGTACTTC.

The chain couples TRBV19 to TRBJ2-2; D is undetermined. Germline assignment: CDR1 LNHDA and CDR2 SQIVND (reference sequence). This CDR3 comprises 16 residues. V dropped 5 bases and J dropped 2 bases, with 15 bases sitting between them. CDR3 region: CASSLLYAVNTGELFF. The CDR3 bases are TGTGCCAGTAGTCTTCTGTACGCGGTAAACACCGGGGAGCTGTTTTTT.

This clone occurred once. The chain has TRBV2 and TRBJ1-6; TRBD1 matches at 9 bases. Germline V gives CDR1 SNHLY, CDR2 FYNNEI. Trimming at V came to 2 bases and at J to 0 bases, leaving 2 bases not matched to a gene. There are 17 residues in the CDR3. CDR3 sequence (DNA): TGTGCCAGCAGTGAATTGGACAGGGGCTCCTATAATTCACCCCTCCACTTT. Residues: CASSELDRGSYNSPLHF.

The V and J genes are TRBV7-9 and TRBJ2-7, with a tentative D call TRBD2 (5 bases). The germline V gene encodes CDR1 SEHNR and CDR2 FQNEAQ (reference sequence). The CDR3 is 13 amino acids. Trimming removed 8 bases from V and 2 bases from J, with 13 bases in between. Written as DNA, the CDR3 is TGTGCCAGCCAACGGGGTGAAGCCTACGAGCAGTACTTC. Encoded protein: CASQRGEAYEQYF.

This chain connects TRBV28 to TRBJ1-1, with D uncertain. There are 15 residues in the CDR3. V lost 4 bases to trimming and J lost 3 bases, with 15 bases between them. Germline lookup yields CDR1 MDHEN and CDR2 SYDVKM. The DNA of the CDR3 is TGTGCCAGCAGTTCGGACTCGAGGAGGGACACTGAAGCTTTCTTT. It specifies CASSSDSRRDTEAFF.

Concerning this clone: At one boundary the junction diverges from the germline segment, which might be a read error. The V and J genes are TRBV7-7 and TRBJ2-5; D might be TRBD1 (6 bases). Per germline, CDR1 SSHAT and CDR2 FNYEAQ (reference sequence). CDR3 length: 15 residues. The CDR3 region is CASSFGQGSQETQYF. The CDR3 DNA reads TGTGCTAGCAGCTTCGGGCAGGGGAGTCAAGAGACCCAGTACTTC. Full variable domain (outside the CDR3, taken from reference TRBV7-7 and TRBJ2-5): GAGVSQSPRYKVTKRGQDVTLRCDPISSHATLYWYQQALGQGPEFLTYFNYEAQPDKSGLPSDRFSAERPEGSISTLTIQRTEQRDSAMYRCASSFGQGSQETQYFGPGTRLLVL.

The rearrangement uses TRBV16 and TRBJ2-3; D remains unclear. The germline V gene has CDR1 KGHSY and CDR2 FQNENV. There are 14 residues in the CDR3. V lost 3 bases, J lost 0 bases, and 7 bases lay in between. CDR3 residues: CASSHSTSTDTQYF. DNA of the CDR3: TGTGCCAGCAGCCACTCCACTAGCACAGATACGCAGTATTTT.

Sample share makes this clone medium-sized (0.01 to 0.1%). J is TRBJ1-5 and V is TRBV19, with 9 bases identical to TRBD1. J gave up 3 bases and V 9 bases, and 9 bases lay outside the gene matches. The V gene's germline CDR1 is LNHDA and CDR2 SQIVND (reference sequence). The CDR3 contains 15 residues. The CDR3 DNA is TGTGCCAGCCGCGAGGGGACAGGGCCCAATCAGCCCCAGCATTTT. This encodes CASREGTGPNQPQHF.

This chain uses TRBV19 with TRBJ2-7; D possibly corresponds to TRBD1 (5 bases). Germline CDR1 LNHDA, CDR2 SQIVND (reference sequence). The CDR3 is 16 amino acids. Deletions cut 2 bases from V and 1 base from J, with 15 bases between. In DNA form, the CDR3 reads TGTGCCAGTAGTATAACAGACAGTATGCCTTCCTACGAGCAGTACTTC. It yields the protein CASSITDSMPSYEQYF.

This chain joins TRBV5-1 and TRBJ1-2; D unclear. Trimming cost V 2 bases and J 2 bases, with 10 bases left between them. CDR1 and CDR2 from the germline V gene are SGHRS and YFSETQ. The CDR3 has 14 amino acids. Written as DNA, the CDR3 is TGCGCCAGCAGCTTAGGCGGTGAAAACTATGGCTACACCTTC. This translates into CASSLGGENYGYTF.

V is TRBV27 and J is TRBJ2-3, with 11 bases matching TRBD2. CDR3 size: 14 residues. The V gene end was trimmed by 6 bases and the J gene end by 4 bases; junction bases not matched to a gene: 3. Germline CDR1 and CDR2: MNHEY and SMNVEV (reference sequence). CDR3 nucleotides: TGTGCCAGCAGGCTGGGACTAGCGGCAGATACGCAGTATTTT. It yields the protein CASRLGLAADTQYF.

This chain connects TRBV9 to TRBJ2-5; 12 nucleotides agree with TRBD2. The junction had 15 bases not matched to a gene; V was cut back by 4 bases and J by 5 bases. From germline, CDR1 is SGDLS and CDR2 YYNGEE. The CDR3 totals 18 residues. The chain's CDR3 is CASSLVPLTSGSLETQYF. The CDR3 nucleotides are TGTGCCAGCAGCTTAGTGCCCCTGACTAGCGGGAGTCTGGAGACCCAGTACTTC. The full variable domain, completed using reference TRBV9 and TRBJ2-5, is DSGVTQTPKHLITATGQRVTLRCSPRSGDLSVYWYQQSLDQGLQFLIQYYNGEERAKGNILERFSAQQFPDLHSELNLSSLELGDSALYFCASSLVPLTSGSLETQYFGPGTRLLVL.

This rearrangement joins TRBV5-1 to TRBJ1-1, with D possibly TRBD1 on 5 matching bases. This CDR3 has 15 amino acids. CDR1 and CDR2 from the germline V gene are SGHRS and YFSETQ. The V gene lost 0 bases and the J gene lost 1 base, with 10 bases spanning the gap. The CDR3 loop is CASSLVAGTNTEAFF. The CDR3, as DNA: TGCGCCAGCAGCTTGGTTGCGGGGACGAACACTGAAGCTTTCTTT. Based on the CDR3 plus reference TRBV5-1 and TRBJ1-1, the full variable domain is KAGVTQTPRYLIKTRGQQVTLSCSPISGHRSVSWYQQTPGQGLQFLFEYFSETQRNKGNFPGRFSGRQFSNSRSEMNVSTLELGDSALYLCASSLVAGTNTEAFFGQGTRLTVV.

The J gene is TRBJ2-1, the V gene TRBV19, with D tentatively TRBD1 (6 bases). Trimming left V 6 bases short and J 9 bases short, with 18 bases between. Germline CDR1 LNHDA, CDR2 SQIVND (reference sequence). CDR3 length: 14 residues. The CDR3 bases are TGTGCCAGTAGCCCCACAGGGATCGGTAGTGAGCAGTTCTTC. Translated: CASSPTGIGSEQFF.

In its sample, this clone was seen a few times. The chain uses TRBV9 and TRBJ1-1; D is unclear. Germline CDR1 reads SGDLS; CDR2 reads YYNGEE. V was clipped by 4 bases and J by 0 bases, with 7 bases between them. The CDR3 sequence is 13 residues long. Written as DNA, the CDR3 is TGTGCCAGCAGCCCGAGGATGAACACTGAAGCTTTCTTT. It specifies CASSPRMNTEAFF.

The chain has TRBV7-2 and TRBJ2-2; no firm D call. Per germline, CDR1 SGHTA and CDR2 FQGNSA. The CDR3 totals 12 residues. Trimming stripped 3 bases from V and 7 bases from J, with 6 bases between. The CDR3: CASSFRVGELFF. CDR3 nucleotide sequence: TGTGCCAGCAGCTTCCGGGTCGGGGAGCTGTTTTTT.

The chain employs TRBV5-4 and TRBJ2-7; D not certain. The CDR3 is 15 residues long. Trimming stripped 0 bases from V and 2 bases from J, with 12 bases between. Germline V CDR1 and CDR2: SGHNT, YYREEE (reference sequence). The CDR3 bases are TGTGCCAGCAGCTTGGACAGTTCCTACACCTACGAGCAGTACTTC. The encoded protein is CASSLDSSYTYEQYF.

By share of the sample, this clone is medium-sized. This chain joins TRBV5-1 and TRBJ2-2; a weak D match, TRBD2 (6 bases). V was cut by 0 bases and J by 6 bases, with 9 bases left in between. The CDR3 contains 14 residues. CDR1 and CDR2 from the germline V gene are SGHRS and YFSETQ. DNA for the CDR3: TGCGCCAGCAGCTTGGTCGCGGGATCCGGGGAGCTGTTTTTT. It encodes CASSLVAGSGELFF.

The chain uses TRBV29-1 and TRBJ2-5; D remains ambiguous. Trimming removed 5 bases at V and 1 base at J, with 8 bases between. CDR1 and CDR2 from the germline V gene are SQVTM and ANQGSEA. The CDR3 spans 12 residues. This CDR3 is CSVMGSQETQYF. CDR3 in DNA: TGCAGCGTTATGGGGTCCCAAGAGACCCAGTACTTC.

The V and J genes are TRBV21-1 and TRBJ2-3; TRBD2 is the table's D call, not checked against the DNA. TRBV21-1 is deemed a pseudogene. This CDR3 spans 14 amino acids. Written as DNA, the CDR3 is TGTGCCAGCAGCTTCCGGGACTTCACAGATACGCAGTATTTT. This gives the protein CASSFRDFTDTQYF.

This clone came up a few times. The CDR3 DNA reads as TGCAGCGAAATATCAGGGCCAGATACGCAGTATTTT. The encoded protein is CSEISGPDTQYF. The rearrangement links TRBV29-1 to TRBJ2-3; D perhaps matches TRBD1 (5 bases). The V and J ends lost 7 bases and 4 bases respectively, with 12 bases between them. Germline V gene sequence: CDR1 SQVTM, CDR2 ANQGSEA. CDR3 length equals 12 residues.

This clone has only a few counts. The chain employs TRBV2 and TRBJ2-3, with 10 bases fitting TRBD2. This CDR3 spans 17 amino acids. V trimming: 2 bases; J trimming: 2 bases; junction bases outside the gene matches: 7. Germline assignment: CDR1 SNHLY and CDR2 FYNNEI. CDR3 bases: TGTGCCAGCAGTGAAACCCGGACTAGCGGAAACACAGATACGCAGTATTTT. Translation gives CASSETRTSGNTDTQYF.

The chain employs TRBV28 and TRBJ2-5; TRBD1 matches 10 bases. Trimming at V came to 11 bases and at J to 1 base, leaving 10 bases not matched to a gene. The CDR3 consists of 15 residues. In germline, CDR1 is MDHEN, CDR2 SYDVKM. The CDR3 nucleotides are TGTGCCTTGAGCGGGACAGGGGATCTCCAAGAGACCCAGTACTTC. Amino acid sequence: CALSGTGDLQETQYF.